In this sample, the clone carrying this TCR beta chain is medium-sized (0.01 to 0.1%). TCRdb reprocessed the 5' RACE reads with MiXCR, giving one entry per CDR3 protein. The table has about 5,000 distinct CDR3 sequences, around 17% seen once. Per the germline V gene, CDR1 is MDHEN and CDR2 is SYDVKM. The CDR3 is made up of 16 amino acids. The junction had 7 bases not matched to a gene; V was cut back by 4 bases and J by 3 bases. This specimen comes from a study of spatial heterogeneity in lung cancer. Time point here: sample taken at primary tumor resection. The input material, whole RNA from tumor, nontumor lung or frozen PBMC, was sequenced unsorted. A total of about 73 untreated early-stage non-small cell lung cancer patients served as donors.

This sequence was found in a male donor with early-stage non-small cell lung cancer. The specimen comprised normal lung tissue next to the tumor, sampled at surgery. This rearrangement joins TRBV28 to TRBJ2-2; 8 bases agree with TRBD2. CDR3 in amino acids: CASSSPATSDTGELFF. The CDR3 nucleotides read TGTGCCAGCAGTTCCCCCGCGACTAGCGACACCGGGGAGCTGTTTTTT.